This TCR beta chain came from a study of blood T cell repertoires in COVID-19. The wider study: Acute and convalescent COVID-19 samples came from the United States, Italy and Spain. T cells, B-cell-depleted T cells, or PBMCs provided the cDNA or gDNA that served as material.

Germline assignment: CDR1 MNHEY and CDR2 SVGAGI. Between the trimmed V and J ends, which lost 10 bases and 0 bases, there was a span of 13 bases. CDR3 length equals 13 residues. Those enrolled in Seattle joined during active infection and were followed longitudinally afterward. Sequenced by immunoSEQ multiplex PCR; TCRdb stores in-frame clones only, minus some. The profile shows about 180,000 clones, roughly 89% of them singletons. The clonotype comes from a woman in her 70s with COVID-19, enrolled during active disease. The chain employs TRBV6-5 and TRBJ2-7; D perhaps matches TRBD2 (6 bases). Sequenced: peripheral blood. In DNA, the CDR3 is TGTGCCACCTACGCGGGGAACTCCTACGAGCAGTACTTC. Translating it yields CATYAGNSYEQYF.